These 14 T cell receptor beta chains were all obtained from the same sample, sequenced in a study of blood T cell repertoires in COVID-19. Some clones are missing from TCRdb's copy, which holds only in-frame ones; the method was immunoSEQ multiplex PCR. The data contain about 200,000 clones, around 85% of them singletons. Sequenced input: PBMCs or T cells enriched from blood (not recorded which). The source is a man aged 40-55 years who had recovered from COVID-19.

This clone was detected a few times. This chain connects TRBV2 to TRBJ1-4; D is ambiguous. Germline CDR1 and CDR2: SNHLY and FYNNEI. The ends were cut back, 7 bases at V and 0 bases at J, with 12 bases in the middle. This CDR3 comprises 15 residues. The CDR3 coding sequence is TGTGCCAGCATGCGGGGATCGACAACTAATGAAAAACTGTTTTTT. Translated, it gives CASMRGSTTNEKLFF.

The chain recombines TRBV29-1 with TRBJ2-7, with 9 bases lining up with TRBD1. J lost 4 bases, V lost 3 bases, and 4 bases had no gene match. CDR3 size: 13 residues. The germline gives CDR1 SQVTM, CDR2 ANQGSEA. CDR3 in amino acids: CSVEGQGGYEQYF. The DNA for the CDR3 is TGCAGCGTTGAGGGACAGGGAGGTTACGAGCAGTACTTC.

V usage is TRBV27 and J usage is TRBJ2-7; a possible D gene is TRBD1 (6 bases). Germline CDR1 is MNHEY and CDR2 is SMNVEV (reference sequence). The V gene lost 2 bases and the J gene lost 5 bases, with 10 bases spanning the gap. CDR3 size: 13 residues. The CDR3 reads CASSLGQGNEQYF. The CDR3, as DNA: TGTGCCAGCAGTTTAGGGCAGGGGAACGAGCAGTACTTC.

The chain recombines TRBV4-2 with TRBJ2-2; 10 bases match TRBD2. The CDR3 covers 17 residues. From germline, CDR1 is LGHNA and CDR2 YNFKEQ. V shed 2 bases and J 0 bases; nucleotides not matched to a gene: 3. The CDR3 sequence: CASSQFSGRPNTGELFF. The CDR3 bases are TGTGCCAGCAGCCAATTTAGCGGGAGGCCGAACACCGGGGAGCTGTTTTTT.

The chain is built from TRBV27 and TRBJ2-7, with unresolved D. The CDR3 sequence is 14 residues long. V shed 2 bases and J shed 4 bases, with 12 bases lying between them. Germline values: CDR1 MNHEY, CDR2 SMNVEV (reference sequence). CDR3 sequence: CASSLVAGSYEQYF. The CDR3 nucleotides are TGTGCCAGCAGTTTAGTGGCCGGGTCTTACGAGCAGTACTTC.

This clone counts as medium-sized. The genes are TRBV2 and TRBJ1-5; no firm D call. CDR1 and CDR2 from the germline V gene are SNHLY and FYNNEI. V lost 2 bases to trimming and J lost 2 bases, with 7 bases between them. The CDR3 loop spans 14 amino acids. The CDR3 reads CASSEIRGNQPQHF. CDR3 DNA sequence: TGTGCCAGCAGTGAAATCCGGGGCAATCAGCCCCAGCATTTT.

The chain is built from TRBV29-1 and TRBJ2-2; the match to TRBD1 covers 10 bases. Trimming at V came to 6 bases and at J to 4 bases, leaving 2 bases not matched to a gene. This CDR3 spans 13 amino acids. Germline lookup yields CDR1 SQVTM and CDR2 ANQGSEA. CDR3 residues: CSVGQGSTGELFF. As DNA, the CDR3 is TGCAGCGTGGGACAGGGGAGCACCGGGGAGCTGTTTTTT.

The chain recombines TRBV30 with TRBJ1-6; 7 bases are shared with TRBD1. The V and J ends lost 1 base and 6 bases, in that order; junction bases with no gene match: 6. CDR1 is GTSNPN, CDR2 SVGIG, per germline (reference sequence). This CDR3 has 15 residues. The chain's CDR3 is CAWSDYGTANSPLHF. The DNA of the CDR3 is TGTGCCTGGAGTGACTACGGGACAGCTAATTCACCCCTCCACTTT.

The chain joins TRBV27 to TRBJ2-7, with D unclear. Looked up from germline, CDR1 is MNHEY and CDR2 is SMNVEV (reference sequence). The CDR3 runs 14 residues. Between the trimmed V and J ends, which lost 5 bases and 3 bases, there was a span of 14 bases. The CDR3 coding sequence is TGTGCCAGCAGTCCCTCGCGGAACGGCTACGAGCAGTACTTC. Translation gives CASSPSRNGYEQYF.

The J gene is TRBJ2-3, the V gene TRBV6-4, with TRBD2 matching over 9 bases. Germline V lookup: CDR1 MRHNA, CDR2 SNTAGT. J gave up 4 bases and V 3 bases, and 5 bases lay outside the gene matches. The CDR3 length is 15 residues. The CDR3 spells CASSEGEREADTQYF. In DNA, the CDR3 is TGTGCCAGCAGTGAGGGGGAGCGGGAGGCAGATACGCAGTATTTT.

This clone was picked up one time. V and J are TRBV15 and TRBJ2-7; 10 bases are a match to TRBD1. This CDR3 region has 18 residues. Germline V lookup: CDR1 LNHNV, CDR2 YYDKDF (reference sequence). Losses at the gene ends were 4 bases for V and 4 bases for J; bases not matched to a gene: 16. In DNA, the CDR3 is TGTGCCACCAGCACGTCCGATATAGGGACAGGGGAGCGGTACGAGCAGTACTTC. It translates to CATSTSDIGTGERYEQYF.

The rearrangement links TRBV10-3 to TRBJ2-2; 10 bases match TRBD2. This CDR3 has 14 residues. CDR1 and CDR2 (germline): ENHRY, SYGVKD. The ends lost 8 bases at V and 4 bases at J; junction bases unmatched: 4. CDR3 in DNA: TGTGCCATCTCTAGCGGGAGTGGCACCGGGGAGCTGTTTTTT. This translates into CAISSGSGTGELFF.

The rearrangement links TRBV3-1 (or the pseudogene TRBV3-2) to TRBJ1-3, with 7 bases matching TRBD1. The CDR3 extends over 15 amino acids. Trimming removed 6 bases from V and 4 bases from J; junction bases left unmatched: 9. CDR1 and CDR2 (germline): LGHDT, YNNKEL (reference sequence). The CDR3 region has the DNA TGTGCCAGCAGTTCAACAGGGGCCCCAGGAAACACCATATATTTT. It codes for CASSSTGAPGNTIYF.

The chain couples TRBV9 to TRBJ2-3; 11 nucleotides match TRBD2. The junction had 5 bases not matched to a gene; V was cut back by 0 bases and J by 2 bases. CDR1 SGDLS and CDR2 YYNGEE come from the germline V gene. There are 17 residues in the CDR3. CDR3 region: CASSVGLAGGPTDTQYF. CDR3 bases: TGTGCCAGCAGCGTAGGTTTAGCGGGAGGGCCCACAGATACGCAGTATTTT.